Following are 25 T cell receptor beta chains from one sample sequenced in a study of response to subunit inactivated influenza vaccine. MiXCR, applied by TCRdb to the RT-PCR reads, yields one record per CDR3 protein. The sample has hundreds of thousands of distinct CDR3 sequences, about 15% seen once. The sequencing here drew on PBMCs from blood, taken less than 15 days before vaccination. The receptors derive from a man aged 50 or older who received an inactivated influenza vaccine.

V usage is TRBV5-1 and J usage is TRBJ2-7; 7 bases line up with TRBD1. This CDR3 comprises 15 residues. J gave up 3 bases and V 4 bases, and 10 bases lay outside the gene matches. Germline-derived CDR1 and CDR2 are SGHRS and YFSETQ. This CDR3 reads CASSATPGQSYEQYF. The CDR3 region has the DNA TGCGCCAGCAGCGCCACACCGGGACAGAGCTACGAGCAGTACTTC.

The V gene is TRBV7-9, the J gene TRBJ1-1; weak D call: TRBD1 (5 bases). Germline lookup yields CDR1 SEHNR and CDR2 FQNEAQ (reference sequence). Trimming pared 5 bases from V and 12 bases from J, leaving 19 bases between. The CDR3 totals 13 residues. CDR3 sequence: CASSADRGVASFF. In DNA form, the CDR3 reads TGTGCCAGCAGCGCCGATCGAGGGGTCGCGTCTTTCTTT.

This clonotype was seen more than once but under ten times. The chain uses TRBV6-2 or TRBV6-3 and TRBJ1-5; TRBD1 matches 7 bases. CDR1 is MNHEY, CDR2 SVGEGT, per germline. The CDR3 covers 17 residues. V lost 2 bases to trimming and J lost 1 base; unmatched junction nucleotides: 8. Written as DNA, the CDR3 is TGTGCCAGCAGTTACAAGACAGGGACCAGCAGCAATCAGCCCCAGCATTTT. It translates to CASSYKTGTSSNQPQHF.

This clonotype has a handful of counts. The rearrangement joins TRBV2 to TRBJ2-1, with D possibly being TRBD1 (5 bases). V was shortened by 1 base and J by 8 bases, with 18 bases between the two germline ends. Germline V CDR1 and CDR2: SNHLY, FYNNEI. This CDR3 comprises 16 residues. Here the CDR3 DNA reads TGTGCCAGCAGTGAAGACGACAGTCTCCGAGGAGATGAGCAGTTCTTC. Amino acids: CASSEDDSLRGDEQFF.

The chain joins TRBV4-2 to TRBJ2-1; D call uncertain. The germline V and J ends were trimmed by 0 bases and 0 bases, with 9 bases remaining between them. The germline V gene encodes CDR1 LGHNA and CDR2 YNFKEQ. CDR3 length: 16 amino acids. The CDR3, as DNA: TGTGCCAGCAGCCAAGATGCCCTGGTCTCCTACAATGAGCAGTTCTTC. Translation: CASSQDALVSYNEQFF.

A word on this clonotype: Compared with germline, one end of the junction differs, possibly owing to a read error. This rearrangement joins TRBV2 to TRBJ2-7; 9 positions match TRBD1. This CDR3 has 15 residues. Germline lookup yields CDR1 SNHLY and CDR2 FYNNEI. CDR3 in DNA: TGTGCCAGCAGGGAAGGACAGGGGCCTGTCCACGAGCAGTACTTC. Translating it yields CASREGQGPVHEQYF.

Only a few counts were recorded for this clonotype. The chain's CDR3 is CASRNHKDHSSSYNSPLHF. The DNA of the CDR3 is TGTGCCAGCAGGAATCACAAGGACCACTCGAGCTCCTATAATTCACCCCTCCACTTT. The chain has TRBV5-6 and TRBJ1-6; D is ambiguous. This CDR3 spans 19 amino acids. Trimming shortened V by 5 bases and J by 0 bases, and 21 bases separated the two germline ends. Germline V gene lookup returns CDR1 SGHDT and CDR2 YYEEEE.

The chain uses TRBV29-1 and TRBJ2-1, with TRBD1 as a possible D gene (5 bases). V lost 3 bases and J 5 bases, leaving 17 bases between the germline ends. Looked up from germline, CDR1 is SQVTM and CDR2 is ANQGSEA. This CDR3 comprises 15 residues. CDR3 bases: TGCAGCGTTGAGGTTGGGTTGACAGTGGACAATGAGCAGTTCTTC. Protein product: CSVEVGLTVDNEQFF.

This chain links TRBV20-1 with TRBJ2-1, with 14 positions matching TRBD2. The V gene's germline CDR1 is DFQATT and CDR2 SNEGSKA (reference sequence). This CDR3 spans 17 amino acids. Trimming cost V 1 base and J 3 bases; bases outside gene matches: 5. The CDR3 region is CSARGYGTSGGYNEQFF. As DNA, the CDR3 is TGCAGTGCTAGAGGATATGGGACTAGCGGGGGCTACAATGAGCAGTTCTTC.

In DNA, the CDR3 is TGTGCCAGCAGCCAAGACTTTGCTAATAACACTGAGCAGTTCTTC. It is translated as CASSQDFANNTEQFF. The chain couples TRBV11-2 to TRBJ2-1; D gene ambiguous. The V end lost 5 bases, the J end lost 9 bases, and 20 bases lay between the germline ends. CDR1 is SGHAT, CDR2 FQNNGV, per germline. The length of the CDR3 is 15 residues.

This clonotype was seen ten or more times. This chain joins TRBV5-1 and TRBJ2-2; TRBD2 agrees at 10 bases. CDR3 length: 18 residues. The J segment lost 5 bases and the V segment lost 4 bases, leaving 14 bases of the junction unmatched. Germline CDR1 is SGHRS and CDR2 is YFSETQ. The CDR3, as DNA: TGCGCCAGCAGCGTCGAACTAGCGGGAAGACCAAAGACCGGGGAGCTGTTTTTT. It is translated as CASSVELAGRPKTGELFF.

This clonotype was seen only a few times. The chain joins TRBV13 to TRBJ2-5; TRBD1 aligns across 8 bases. The ends lost 0 bases at V and 5 bases at J; junction bases unmatched: 5. This CDR3 has 15 amino acids. Germline assignment: CDR1 PRHDT and CDR2 FYEKMQ (reference sequence). The CDR3, as DNA: TGTGCCAGCAGCTTAGGACAGGGGGAGGTGGAGACCCAGTACTTC. Amino acids: CASSLGQGEVETQYF.

V usage is TRBV28 and J usage is TRBJ1-1, with unresolved D. CDR1 is MDHEN, CDR2 SYDVKM, per germline. CDR3 length: 21 amino acids. Trimming left V 5 bases short and J 0 bases short, with 31 bases between. CDR3 DNA sequence: TGTGCCAGCAGTACTTTATTCGGCGCGGGGATTGACGAATTCATGAACACTGAAGCTTTCTTT. Translated: CASSTLFGAGIDEFMNTEAFF.

The gene calls are TRBV5-6 and TRBJ2-2, with unresolved D. There are 13 residues in the CDR3. The V end lost 1 base, the J end lost 7 bases, and 8 bases lay between the germline ends. CDR1 and CDR2 (germline): SGHDT, YYEEEE. CDR3 nucleotide sequence: TGTGCCAGCAGCTTGCAACCAGGCGGGGAGCTGTTTTTT. Amino acids: CASSLQPGGELFF.

This clonotype has just a few counts. The rearrangement joins TRBV5-1 to TRBJ2-7, with D possibly being TRBD1 or TRBD2 (5 bases each). Germline CDR1 reads SGHRS; CDR2 reads YFSETQ. This CDR3 region has 14 residues. V was trimmed by 4 bases and J by 0 bases, leaving 11 bases between them. The CDR3 is CASSAGDASYEQYF. DNA of the CDR3: TGCGCCAGCAGCGCCGGGGACGCCTCCTACGAGCAGTACTTC.

On this clonotype: A much larger clonotype is one base distant, so this may be a read error. The rearrangement links TRBV5-1 to TRBJ1-2; perhaps TRBD1 as D (5 bases). The CDR3 runs 14 residues. Germline V gene data show CDR1 as SGHRS and CDR2 as YFSETQ. V was cut by 4 bases and J by 2 bases, with 12 bases left in between. Here the CDR3 reads CASSHSSGNYGYTF. The CDR3 DNA reads as TGCGCCAGCAGCCACAGCTCAGGGAACTATGGCTACACCTTC.

This clonotype came up a few times. The rearrangement joins TRBV20-1 to TRBJ1-1; the match to TRBD1 covers 7 bases. This CDR3 is 14 amino acids long. CDR1 and CDR2 (germline): DFQATT, SNEGSKA (reference sequence). J lost 2 bases, V lost 6 bases, and 9 bases had no gene match. CDR3 sequence (DNA): TGCAGTGCCAGGGGGGGGCGGGCTAACACTGAAGCTTTCTTT. Translation: CSARGGRANTEAFF.

This clonotype was seen ten or more times. The chain employs TRBV28 and TRBJ2-7; D not resolved. Trimming removed 5 bases at V and 1 base at J, with 12 bases between. The CDR3 contains 14 residues. The germline V gene has CDR1 MDHEN and CDR2 SYDVKM. CDR3 sequence reads: CASSPRLASYEQYF. In DNA form, the CDR3 reads TGTGCCAGCAGTCCCCGGTTAGCTTCCTACGAGCAGTACTTC.

The sample holds a few counts of this clonotype. The J gene is TRBJ1-2, the V gene TRBV9, with TRBD1 as a possible D gene (6 bases). Germline lookup yields CDR1 SGDLS and CDR2 YYNGEE. V was trimmed by 4 bases and J by 8 bases, leaving 21 bases between them. The CDR3 is made up of 15 amino acids. The CDR3 nucleotides read TGTGCCAGCAGCCCCTCGGGCGTCGGGGGGCGAGGCTACACCTTC. This sequence encodes CASSPSGVGGRGYTF. The entire variable domain, with the rest obtained from reference TRBV9 and TRBJ1-2, is as follows: DSGVTQTPKHLITATGQRVTLRCSPRSGDLSVYWYQQSLDQGLQFLIQYYNGEERAKGNILERFSAQQFPDLHSELNLSSLELGDSALYFCASSPSGVGGRGYTFGSGTRLTVV.

V is TRBV5-4 and J is TRBJ1-2; 7 bases fit TRBD1. Per the germline V gene, CDR1 is SGHNT and CDR2 is YYREEE (reference sequence). CDR3 length equals 16 residues. After removal of 4 bases from V and 7 bases from J, the junction contained 16 bases not matched to a gene. The CDR3 DNA follows: TGTGCCAGCAGCCAGGGGGGTGGGTTCTCACGTGCTGGCTACACCTTC. It yields the protein CASSQGGGFSRAGYTF. Full variable domain (outside the CDR3, taken from reference TRBV5-4 and TRBJ1-2): ETGVTQSPTHLIKTRGQQVTLRCSSQSGHNTVSWYQQALGQGPQFIFQYYREEENGRGNFPPRFSGLQFPNYSSELNVNALELDDSALYLCASSQGGGFSRAGYTFGSGTRLTVV.

This clonotype was observed many times. V is TRBV28 and J is TRBJ1-2; D is undetermined. The ends were cut back, 5 bases at V and 2 bases at J, with 3 bases in the middle. This CDR3 comprises 11 residues. The V gene's germline CDR1 is MDHEN and CDR2 SYDVKM. The CDR3 nucleotides are TGTGCCAGCAGTCCGAACTATGGCTACACCTTC. Its translation: CASSPNYGYTF.

This clonotype was observed a few times. V gene TRBV5-1 combines with J gene TRBJ2-5; unclear D gene. CDR3 length: 15 amino acids. Between the trimmed V and J ends, which lost 6 bases and 3 bases, there was a span of 18 bases. Germline V CDR1 and CDR2: SGHRS, YFSETQ. The DNA for the CDR3 is TGCGCCAGCACCCTGCTTCCGGGCTTGGAAGAGACCCAGTACTTC. It encodes CASTLLPGLEETQYF.

This clonotype has more than one count but fewer than ten. The chain carries TRBV7-9 and TRBJ2-5; 7 bases match TRBD1. Germline trimming cut 5 bases from V and 0 bases from J; bases unmatched to any gene: 3. CDR3 length: 14 residues. Germline loops: CDR1 SEHNR, CDR2 FQNEAQ (reference sequence). Written as DNA, the CDR3 is TGTGCCAGCAGCGTGGGACAGAACCAAGAGACCCAGTACTTC. Its translation: CASSVGQNQETQYF.

This clonotype has at least ten counts. The chain is built from TRBV7-2 and TRBJ2-2; TRBD2 matches 11 bases. Germline V gene lookup returns CDR1 SGHTA and CDR2 FQGNSA. The V and J ends lost 1 base and 7 bases, in that order; junction bases with no gene match: 2. This CDR3 contains 15 residues. The CDR3 sequence: CASSLGTSGYGELFF. The CDR3 nucleotides are TGTGCCAGCAGCTTAGGGACTAGCGGGTACGGGGAGCTGTTTTTT.

This chain links TRBV11-2 with TRBJ2-1, with D perhaps given as TRBD1 or TRBD2 (5 bases each). Trimming took 1 base from V and 4 from J, leaving 11 bases between them. From germline, CDR1 is SGHAT and CDR2 FQNNGV. The CDR3 has 15 amino acids. CDR3 sequence: CASSLGVGVYNEQFF. The CDR3, as DNA: TGTGCCAGCAGCTTAGGTGTGGGGGTGTACAATGAGCAGTTCTTC.